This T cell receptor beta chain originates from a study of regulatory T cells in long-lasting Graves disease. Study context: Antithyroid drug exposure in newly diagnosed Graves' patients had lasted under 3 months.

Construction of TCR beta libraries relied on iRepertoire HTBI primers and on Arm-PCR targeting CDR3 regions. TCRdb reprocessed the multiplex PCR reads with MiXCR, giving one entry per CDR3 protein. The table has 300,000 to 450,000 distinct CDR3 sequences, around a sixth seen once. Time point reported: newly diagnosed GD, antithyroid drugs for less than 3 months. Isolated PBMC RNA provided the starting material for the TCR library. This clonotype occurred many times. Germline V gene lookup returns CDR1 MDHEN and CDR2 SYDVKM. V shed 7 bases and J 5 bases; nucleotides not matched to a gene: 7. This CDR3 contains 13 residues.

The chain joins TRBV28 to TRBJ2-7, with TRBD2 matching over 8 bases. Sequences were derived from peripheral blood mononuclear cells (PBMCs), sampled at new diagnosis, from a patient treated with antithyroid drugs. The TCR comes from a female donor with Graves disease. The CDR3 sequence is CASTPGGVHEQYF. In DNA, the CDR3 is TGTGCCAGCACCCCCGGGGGGGTCCACGAGCAGTACTTC.